The clone carrying this TCR beta chain was recorded a few times. The antigen is undetermined. These data are taken from a study of response to subunit inactivated influenza vaccine. Study-level results: Each seasonal influenza vaccination recruits few new T cells, the authors suggested.

V lost 6 bases, J lost 4 bases, and 12 bases lay in between. The CDR3 loop spans 13 amino acids. Germline lookup yields CDR1 KGHSH and CDR2 LQKENI. Via MiXCR, TCRdb re-called the RT-PCR reads, giving one row per CDR3 protein. The sample holds about 650,000 distinct CDR3 sequences; 15% to 19% are singletons and the top ten take approximately 10%. The sequenced sample was PBMCs from blood, obtained approximately 13 days after vaccination. This chain links TRBV18 with TRBJ2-5, with D unclear. This TCR came from a man between 50 and 59 years old who received an inactivated influenza vaccine. The chain's CDR3 is CASSGRSPETQYF. CDR3 DNA: TGTGCCAGCTCCGGGCGAAGTCCAGAGACCCAGTACTTC.